This T cell receptor beta chain was retrieved from a study of T-cell reconstitution after alpha-beta-depleted transplantation in children. The TCRbeta library was prepared with unique molecular identifiers. TCRdb re-called the PCR reads with MiXCR, one entry per CDR3 protein. This table has more than 450,000 distinct CDR3 sequences, 15% to 20% appearing once. Germline CDR1 reads DFQATT; CDR2 reads SNEGSKA (reference sequence). There are 12 residues in the CDR3. This clonotype came up a few times. The chain is built from TRBV20-1 and TRBJ1-2; D gene unclear. The source material was PBMCs from the stem cell graft donor, sampled from the stem cell graft. This sequence originates from a human donor who donated a stem cell graft to a child with acute lymphoblastic leukemia. The CDR3 bases are TGCAGCCAGACCCAACAGAACTATGGCTACACCTTC. Encoded protein: CSQTQQNYGYTF.